This T cell receptor beta chain came from a study of Graves' ophthalmopathy and Graves' hyperthyroidism. Findings and limits, study-wide: Built on 13 signatures, a model told ophthalmopathy apart from stable hyperthyroidism with about 90% sensitivity and roughly 81% specificity.

Trimming took 5 bases from V and 15 from J; bases not matched to a gene: 7. Germline V gives CDR1 SNHLY, CDR2 FYNNEI. This CDR3 spans 12 amino acids. TCR beta CDR3 amplification used RNA transcripts. First-round RT-PCR with HTBI primers preceded a second-round multiplex PCR. TCRdb redid the calling of the multiplex PCR reads with MiXCR, one entry per CDR3 protein. The repertoire consists of roughly 1.1 million distinct CDR3 sequences, with about 36% occurring once and the leading ten covering around 10%. On this clonotype: Antigen: not known.

Each hyperthyroidism patient was newly diagnosed, with under 2 months' duration, and aged 18 to 65. Patients were diagnosed from clinical symptoms, serum thyroxine, TRAb, thyroid ultrasound and orbital computed tomography. This receptor was obtained from an adult man with Graves' hyperthyroidism. The sequenced sample was peripheral blood or thyroid tissue (not recorded which). V gene TRBV2 combines with J gene TRBJ2-6; 7 bases agree with TRBD1. The CDR3 is CASSPGQEDLTF. CDR3 sequence (DNA): TGTGCCAGCAGTCCCGGACAGGAGGACCTGACTTTC. The complete variable domain, with remaining parts taken from reference TRBV2 and TRBJ2-6, reads EPEVTQTPSHQVTQMGQEVILRCVPISNHLYFYWYRQILGQKVEFLVSFYNNEISEKSEIFDDQFSVERPDGSNFTLKIRSTKLEDSAMYFCASSPGQEDLTFGAGSRLTVL.